Listed here are 7 T cell receptor beta chains from one sample, sequenced in a study of blood T cell repertoires in COVID-19. Method: immunoSEQ multiplex PCR; TCRdb's copy keeps in-frame clones and lacks some. Here the sample spans around 310,000 clones, around nine tenths being singletons. Material for sequencing was PBMCs or T cells enriched from blood (not recorded which). Receptors originate from a woman in her thirties who had recovered from COVID-19.

This chain links TRBV14 with TRBJ2-5; D ambiguous. V was trimmed by 1 base and J by 5 bases, leaving 17 bases between them. CDR3 length equals 16 residues. Germline CDR1 SGHDN, CDR2 FVKESK. The CDR3 reads CASSQGRGSPRETQYF. CDR3 bases: TGTGCCAGCAGCCAAGGGCGTGGATCCCCGCGGGAGACCCAGTACTTC.

The genes are TRBV19 and TRBJ1-1, with TRBD1 matching over 8 bases. The germline gives CDR1 LNHDA, CDR2 SQIVND (reference sequence). The J segment lost 2 bases and the V segment lost 6 bases, leaving 8 bases of the junction unmatched. The CDR3 is 15 amino acids. CDR3 protein: CASSVPGQVNTEAFF. The CDR3 DNA sequence: TGTGCCAGTAGCGTACCGGGACAGGTAAACACTGAAGCTTTCTTT.

The J gene is TRBJ2-7, the V gene TRBV5-6; D is uncertain. The CDR3 has 12 residues. Per the germline V gene, CDR1 is SGHDT and CDR2 is YYEEEE. The V gene lost 4 bases and the J gene lost 1 base, with 6 bases spanning the gap. This CDR3 is CASSAYSYEQYF. The CDR3 nucleotides are TGTGCCAGCAGCGCCTATTCCTACGAGCAGTACTTC. Supplemented by reference TRBV5-6 and TRBJ2-7, the full variable domain reads DAGVTQSPTHLIKTRGQQVTLRCSPKSGHDTVSWYQQALGQGPQFIFQYYEEEERQRGNFPDRFSGHQFPNYSSELNVNALLLGDSALYLCASSAYSYEQYFGPGTRLTVT.

This sequence joins TRBV7-9 and TRBJ1-2; the D gene is possibly TRBD1 (5 bases). V was pared by 6 bases and J by 8 bases, with 13 bases between. Germline V CDR1 and CDR2: SEHNR, FQNEAQ (reference sequence). This CDR3 contains 12 residues. The CDR3 DNA follows: TGTGCCAGCAGTGTTGTGGGGCAGGGCTACACCTTC. This codes for CASSVVGQGYTF.

This chain links TRBV19 with TRBJ1-1; D is perhaps TRBD1 (5 bases). Deletions cut 6 bases from V and 4 bases from J, with 15 bases between. Per the germline V gene, CDR1 is LNHDA and CDR2 is SQIVND (reference sequence). The length of the CDR3 is 14 residues. The CDR3 loop reads CASRLEGATTEAFF. CDR3 DNA: TGTGCCAGTAGGCTAGAAGGGGCTACCACTGAAGCTTTCTTT.

This chain uses TRBV10-3 with TRBJ2-5, with D perhaps TRBD2 (5 bases). Germline assignment: CDR1 ENHRY and CDR2 SYGVKD. The V end lost 10 bases, the J end lost 5 bases, and 17 bases lay between the germline ends. The CDR3 is 13 amino acids. CDR3 sequence: CATGGSWEETQYF. CDR3 sequence (DNA): TGTGCCACAGGCGGGTCGTGGGAGGAGACCCAGTACTTC.

The chain combines TRBV6-1 with TRBJ1-5; D remains unclear. Trimming took off 2 bases at V and 1 base at J, with 9 bases between the two ends. Germline CDR1 reads MNHNS; CDR2 reads SASEGT. This CDR3 spans 15 amino acids. This CDR3 is CASSEPWESNQPQHF. The CDR3 DNA reads as TGTGCCAGCAGTGAACCCTGGGAGAGCAATCAGCCCCAGCATTTT.